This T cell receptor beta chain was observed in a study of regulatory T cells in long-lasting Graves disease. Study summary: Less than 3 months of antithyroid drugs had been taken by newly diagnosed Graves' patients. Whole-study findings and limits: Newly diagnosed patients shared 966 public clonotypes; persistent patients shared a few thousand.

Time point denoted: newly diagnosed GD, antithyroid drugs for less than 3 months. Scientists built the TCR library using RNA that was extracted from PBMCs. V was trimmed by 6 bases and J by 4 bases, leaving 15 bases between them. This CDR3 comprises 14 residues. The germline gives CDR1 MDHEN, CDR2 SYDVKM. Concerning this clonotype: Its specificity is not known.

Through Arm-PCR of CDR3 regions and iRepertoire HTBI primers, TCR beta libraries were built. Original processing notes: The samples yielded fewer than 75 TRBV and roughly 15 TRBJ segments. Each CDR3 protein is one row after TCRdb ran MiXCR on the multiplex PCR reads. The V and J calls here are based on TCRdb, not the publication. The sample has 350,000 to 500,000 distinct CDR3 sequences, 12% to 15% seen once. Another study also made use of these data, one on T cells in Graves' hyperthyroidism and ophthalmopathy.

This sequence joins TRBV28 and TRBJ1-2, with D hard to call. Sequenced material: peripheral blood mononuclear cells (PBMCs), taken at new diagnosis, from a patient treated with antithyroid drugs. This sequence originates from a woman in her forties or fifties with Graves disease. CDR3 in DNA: TGTGCCAGCAGATTAGCGCCCTTGTTCTATGGCTACACCTTC. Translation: CASRLAPLFYGYTF.